This T cell receptor beta chain was captured by sequencing in a study of cytomegalovirus exposure and HLA in healthy donors. Whole-study findings and limits: Subsequent analysis of the approximately 110 validation repertoires found a tendency for first-cohort TCR clusters to co-occur. The study designated roughly 160 TCR beta chains cytomegalovirus-associated.

Note on this clone: As yet, its antigen is unknown.

TCRdb's copy holds only in-frame clones and misses some; the assay was immunoSEQ multiplex PCR. The data contain roughly 68,000 clones, around 96% of them seen just once; the ten biggest clones take up 4.5%. CDR3 length equals 14 residues. V was clipped by 3 bases and J by 5 bases, with 10 bases between them. CDR1 SGHAT and CDR2 FQNNGV come from the germline V gene. V gene TRBV11-2 combines with J gene TRBJ1-4, with no clear D. Sample: PBMCs. This receptor was taken from a woman under 30 in good health and CMV-seropositive. This CDR3 reads CASSLAGGNEKLFF. The CDR3 bases are TGTGCCAGCAGCTTGGCCGGAGGGAATGAAAAACTGTTTTTT.